The clone carrying this T cell receptor (beta chain) came up many times. Its antigen is unknown. These data come from a study of T cells in Graves' hyperthyroidism and ophthalmopathy. Whole-study results and caveats: Model predictions of ophthalmopathy came a median approximately 6.5 months before onset. Blood also showed most of the thyroid clonotypes that were expanded above 0.001. Ophthalmopathy was separated from stable hyperthyroidism by a 13 V-J model.

Together with thyroid ultrasound, orbital computed tomography, serum thyroxine and TRAb, clinical symptoms were used for diagnoses. Germline CDR1 is SGHTA and CDR2 is FQGNSA. CDR3 length: 14 amino acids. Trimming took 3 bases from V and 2 from J, leaving 11 bases between them. RNA transcripts served as the template for amplifying TCR beta CDR3 regions. Researchers ran a first-round RT-PCR on the TCR CDR3 using the HTBI primer set. TCRdb processed the multiplex PCR reads anew with MiXCR; each CDR3 protein has one entry. The sample records about 640,000 distinct CDR3 sequences, just under 45% being singletons.

The chain employs TRBV7-2 and TRBJ2-7; the D gene is possibly TRBD2 (6 bases). The sequenced material came from peripheral blood or thyroid tissue (not recorded which). The receptor was isolated from an adult man with Graves' disease, either hyperthyroidism or ophthalmopathy (not recorded which). CDR3 sequence: CASSLEGGPYEQYF. The CDR3 DNA is TGTGCCAGCAGCTTGGAGGGTGGGCCCTACGAGCAGTACTTC.